This passage covers 29 T cell receptor beta chains from one sample sequenced in a study of tumor-infiltrating lymphocytes in localized non-small cell lung cancer. Assay: immunoSEQ multiplex PCR; the TCRdb copy retains only in-frame clones and omits some. The sample holds around 17,000 clones, approximately 79% seen once. Sequencing was done on a sample of lung tumor tissue. The receptor source for this set is a human donor with non-small cell lung cancer.

The chain employs TRBV9 and TRBJ2-5; the match to TRBD1 covers 8 bases. The germline CDR1 and CDR2 sequences are SGDLS and YYNGEE. The V gene end was trimmed by 4 bases and the J gene end by 5 bases; junction bases not matched to a gene: 4. This CDR3 region has 13 residues. This chain's CDR3 is CASSQTGEETQYF. CDR3 coding DNA: TGTGCCAGCAGCCAGACAGGGGAGGAGACCCAGTACTTC.

The chain couples TRBV2 to TRBJ2-7, with D hard to call. The CDR3 is 14 residues long. V was shortened by 1 base and J by 2 bases, with 9 bases between the two germline ends. CDR1 SNHLY and CDR2 FYNNEI come from the germline V gene. CDR3 region: CASSEGGNPYEQYF. CDR3 in DNA: TGTGCCAGCAGTGAAGGGGGTAACCCCTACGAGCAGTACTTC.

This clone was seen a handful of times. This chain uses TRBV6-6 with TRBJ1-4; maybe TRBD1 (6 bases). CDR1 is MNHNY, CDR2 SVGAGI, per germline (reference sequence). The CDR3 covers 14 residues. V dropped 0 bases and J dropped 12 bases, with 14 bases sitting between them. The CDR3 DNA reads TGTGCCAGCAGTTACTCGGACAGTGGTGGGGAACTGTTTTTT. Translated, it gives CASSYSDSGGELFF.

The chain is built from TRBV7-8 and TRBJ1-1, with D perhaps matching TRBD1 (6 bases). Germline assignment: CDR1 SGHVS and CDR2 FQNEAQ. V shed 5 bases and J shed 11 bases, with 12 bases lying between them. This CDR3 is 11 amino acids long. The CDR3 loop reads CASSTGLGAFF. CDR3 DNA sequence: TGTGCCAGCAGCACAGGGTTGGGGGCTTTCTTT.

In this sample, this clone is medium-sized. V usage is TRBV27 and J usage is TRBJ1-1, with D hard to call. The ends were cut back, 5 bases at V and 1 base at J, with 11 bases in the middle. CDR1 is MNHEY and CDR2 is SMNVEV in the germline V gene (reference sequence). The CDR3 spans 14 residues. The chain's CDR3 is CASSRAGANTEAFF. The DNA of the CDR3 is TGTGCCAGCAGTCGGGCAGGCGCGAACACTGAAGCTTTCTTT.

V gene TRBV27 combines with J gene TRBJ1-5; 9 bases match TRBD1. Per the germline V gene, CDR1 is MNHEY and CDR2 is SMNVEV (reference sequence). The CDR3 has 15 residues. The V gene end was trimmed by 2 bases and the J gene end by 5 bases; junction bases not matched to a gene: 4. The CDR3 protein is CASSLGGTGHQPQHF. CDR3 nucleotide sequence: TGTGCCAGCAGTTTAGGGGGGACAGGGCATCAGCCCCAGCATTTT.

V usage is TRBV7-2 and J usage is TRBJ2-3, with D perhaps matching TRBD2 (6 bases). Germline lookup yields CDR1 SGHTA and CDR2 FQGNSA. This CDR3 is 15 amino acids long. V was pared by 2 bases and J by 0 bases, with 9 bases between. CDR3 residues: CASSLQAGSTDTQYF. Here the CDR3 DNA reads TGTGCCAGCAGCTTACAGGCGGGAAGCACAGATACGCAGTATTTT.

The chain joins TRBV2 to TRBJ1-3; no reliable D call. Looked up from germline, CDR1 is SNHLY and CDR2 is FYNNEI. V was trimmed by 5 bases and J by 1 base, leaving 12 bases between them. CDR3 length: 15 residues. DNA of the CDR3: TGTGCCAGCAGTCCCCTCCGAAGTTCTGGAAACACCATATATTTT. Protein product: CASSPLRSSGNTIYF.

The rearrangement uses TRBV9 and TRBJ2-1; tentatively, D is TRBD1 or TRBD2 (6 bases each). The germline V gene has CDR1 SGDLS and CDR2 YYNGEE. V was shortened by 4 bases and J by 3 bases, with 20 bases between the two germline ends. This CDR3 has 17 residues. The CDR3 nucleotides read TGTGCCAGCAGCAGGGAGGAGGGGGGACTCCTCTACAATGAGCAGTTCTTC. Protein sequence: CASSREEGGLLYNEQFF.

The rearrangement uses TRBV10-2 and TRBJ2-7; 10 bases are shared with TRBD2. Losses at the gene ends were 6 bases for V and 8 bases for J; bases not matched to a gene: 4. The CDR3 sequence is 12 residues long. The V gene's germline CDR1 is WSHSY and CDR2 SAAADI. CDR3 bases: TGCGCCAGCAGGGCTAGCGGGAGTCAGCAGTACTTC. This translates into CASRASGSQQYF.

This sequence joins TRBV20-1 and TRBJ2-7, with D perhaps given as TRBD1 or TRBD2 (5 bases each). The CDR3 sequence is 11 residues long. CDR1 is DFQATT and CDR2 is SNEGSKA in the germline V gene (reference sequence). V lost 3 bases to trimming and J lost 2 bases, with 5 bases between them. The CDR3 loop reads CSARGAYEQYF. CDR3 sequence (DNA): TGCAGTGCTAGGGGGGCCTACGAGCAGTACTTC.

The chain joins TRBV9 to TRBJ1-2; D is perhaps TRBD1 (5 bases). Germline V CDR1 and CDR2: SGDLS, YYNGEE. V was clipped by 8 bases and J by 8 bases, with 25 bases between them. The CDR3 totals 15 residues. CDR3 in amino acids: CASEQGETLPRGYTF. The CDR3 coding sequence is TGTGCCAGTGAGCAAGGGGAGACCCTTCCGCGAGGCTACACCTTC.

Only a few counts were recorded for this clone. This sequence joins TRBV25-1 and TRBJ2-7; 7 nucleotides agree with TRBD1. The CDR3 totals 15 residues. V dropped 8 bases and J dropped 5; count of bases not matched to a gene: 15. The V gene's germline CDR1 is MGHDK and CDR2 SYGVNS. This chain's CDR3 is CASQPRQGRRNEQYF. The CDR3 DNA sequence: TGTGCCAGCCAGCCCAGACAGGGAAGGAGGAACGAGCAGTACTTC.

The sample holds a few counts of this clone. The genes are TRBV5-8 and TRBJ1-2; tentatively, D is TRBD1 (5 bases). The germline V and J ends were trimmed by 0 bases and 4 bases, with 13 bases remaining between them. The CDR3 loop spans 15 amino acids. The V gene's germline CDR1 is SGHTS and CDR2 YDEGEE. In nucleotides, the CDR3 is TGTGCCAGCAGCTTGGAGGGGCGCGTCGGCTATGGCTACACCTTC. This gives the protein CASSLEGRVGYGYTF. The complete variable domain, with remaining parts taken from reference TRBV5-8 and TRBJ1-2, reads EAGVTQSPTHLIKTRGQQATLRCSPISGHTSVYWYQQALGLGLQFLLWYDEGEERNRGNFPPRFSGRQFPNYSSELNVNALELEDSALYLCASSLEGRVGYGYTFGSGTRLTVV.

This clone appeared once. V usage is TRBV2 and J usage is TRBJ1-3, with 7 bases aligning to TRBD1. V trimming: 2 bases; J trimming: 2 bases; junction bases outside the gene matches: 6. CDR3 length: 16 amino acids. Germline CDR1 SNHLY, CDR2 FYNNEI. CDR3 loop: CASSESRQGAGNTIYF. CDR3 DNA: TGTGCCAGCAGTGAAAGTAGGCAGGGGGCTGGAAACACCATATATTTT.

The CDR3, as DNA: TGTGCCACGGGGACAGGGGTTGTGGCCGGGGAGCTGTTTTTT. It codes for CATGTGVVAGELFF. V and J are TRBV10-3 and TRBJ2-2, with 10 bases identical to TRBD1. The CDR3 totals 14 residues. CDR1 and CDR2 (germline): ENHRY, SYGVKD. V lost 10 bases to trimming and J lost 6 bases; unmatched junction nucleotides: 8.

A few counts support this clone. V is TRBV6-1 and J is TRBJ2-7; 9 bases line up with TRBD1. V shed 6 bases, J shed 2 bases, and the junction held 8 bases outside the gene matches. Germline assignment: CDR1 MNHNS and CDR2 SASEGT. The CDR3 is 15 amino acids. The CDR3 nucleotides are TGTGCCAGCAGGGACCCGGGACAGGGCCCCTACGAGCAGTACTTC. This gives the protein CASRDPGQGPYEQYF.

The rearrangement links TRBV13 to TRBJ1-1; 7 bases map to TRBD1. The CDR3 contains 13 residues. With 6 bases clipped from V and 10 bases from J, the junction kept 11 bases outside the gene matches. The germline V gene encodes CDR1 PRHDT and CDR2 FYEKMQ (reference sequence). This chain's CDR3 is CASRLRQGARAFF. For the CDR3, the DNA is TGTGCCAGCAGACTTCGACAGGGTGCGAGAGCTTTCTTT.

V usage is TRBV14 and J usage is TRBJ1-2; D might be TRBD1 (5 bases). Trimming left V 4 bases short and J 8 bases short, with 23 bases between. The CDR3 is made up of 16 amino acids. Looked up from germline, CDR1 is SGHDN and CDR2 is FVKESK. CDR3 nucleotide sequence: TGTGCCAGCAGCCCAAGCATGGCAGGACGACGACAGGGCTACACCTTC. Its protein product is CASSPSMAGRRQGYTF.

This rearrangement joins TRBV27 to TRBJ2-5; D is ambiguous. The germline gives CDR1 MNHEY, CDR2 SMNVEV (reference sequence). The CDR3 contains 13 residues. Deletions cut 2 bases from V and 5 bases from J, with 9 bases between. The CDR3 DNA sequence: TGTGCCAGCAGTTTACATCGCCGGGAGACCCAGTACTTC. This sequence encodes CASSLHRRETQYF.

The chain couples TRBV5-6 to TRBJ1-2; 7 bases line up with TRBD1. CDR3 length: 15 amino acids. Germline V gives CDR1 SGHDT, CDR2 YYEEEE. V trimming: 5 bases; J trimming: 0 bases; junction bases outside the gene matches: 7. CDR3 DNA: TGTGCCAGCAGGGGGGACAGCTTTTCTAACTATGGCTACACCTTC. Protein product: CASRGDSFSNYGYTF.

The chain combines TRBV2 with TRBJ2-7; D not resolved. V lost 2 bases to trimming and J lost 9 bases, with 8 bases between them. In germline, CDR1 is SNHLY, CDR2 FYNNEI. The CDR3 runs to 11 residues. The CDR3 loop reads CASSETQLQYF. CDR3 bases: TGTGCCAGCAGTGAAACCCAGCTGCAGTACTTC.

This clone is categorized as medium-sized. The chain recombines TRBV2 with TRBJ2-2, with D maybe TRBD2 (5 bases). This CDR3 spans 15 amino acids. V gave up 7 bases and J gave up 6 bases, with 18 bases separating them. Germline CDR1 and CDR2: SNHLY and FYNNEI. CDR3 DNA sequence: TGTGCCAGCAACCCCGGGGATTTAATACCCGGGGAGCTGTTTTTT. The encoded protein is CASNPGDLIPGELFF.

The CDR3: CASTVRSGRDNEQFF. The CDR3 bases are TGTGCCAGTACGGTTCGGAGCGGGAGGGACAATGAGCAGTTCTTC. The rearrangement uses TRBV5-8 and TRBJ2-1, with 10 positions matching TRBD2. Germline loops: CDR1 SGHTS, CDR2 YDEGEE. The J segment lost 5 bases and the V segment lost 8 bases, leaving 10 bases of the junction unmatched. The CDR3 is 15 amino acids.

The V and J genes are TRBV7-2 and TRBJ2-7; a possible D gene is TRBD2 (5 bases). Germline assignment: CDR1 SGHTA and CDR2 FQGNSA. This CDR3 comprises 13 residues. Trimming removed 4 bases at V and 3 bases at J, with 10 bases between. The CDR3 region has the DNA TGTGCCAGCAGCTCCGCGGGTTACTACGAGCAGTACTTC. This sequence encodes CASSSAGYYEQYF.

The rearrangement links TRBV30 to TRBJ2-2, with 11 bases that match TRBD2. The J segment lost 4 bases and the V segment lost 2 bases, leaving 9 bases of the junction unmatched. The CDR3 totals 17 residues. Per the germline V gene, CDR1 is GTSNPN and CDR2 is SVGIG (reference sequence). CDR3 residues: CAWSYGSGRATTGELFF. Here the CDR3 DNA reads TGTGCCTGGAGTTATGGTAGCGGGAGGGCCACCACCGGGGAGCTGTTTTTT.

J is TRBJ1-5 and V is TRBV28; 9 nucleotides line up with TRBD1. This CDR3 contains 15 residues. V shed 3 bases and J 7 bases; nucleotides not matched to a gene: 7. Germline values: CDR1 MDHEN, CDR2 SYDVKM. The chain's CDR3 is CASSLEQGAKQPQHF. The CDR3, as DNA: TGTGCCAGCAGTTTGGAACAGGGGGCAAAGCAGCCCCAGCATTTT.

The V and J genes are TRBV29-1 and TRBJ1-1, with unresolved D. CDR3 size: 12 residues. Germline V gives CDR1 SQVTM, CDR2 ANQGSEA. The V end lost 4 bases, the J end lost 6 bases, and 12 bases lay between the germline ends. CDR3 residues: CSVGVGFAEAFF. In DNA, the CDR3 is TGCAGCGTTGGGGTAGGGTTCGCTGAAGCTTTCTTT.

This chain uses TRBV14 with TRBJ1-2; tentative D call: TRBD1 (5 bases). CDR1 is SGHDN, CDR2 FVKESK, per germline. V lost 0 bases to trimming and J lost 8 bases, with 16 bases between them. The CDR3 contains 15 residues. The DNA for the CDR3 is TGTGCCAGCAGCCAAGATGAGGGACCTATCCGGGGCTACACCTTC. It is translated as CASSQDEGPIRGYTF. Variable domain in full (rest from reference TRBV14 and TRBJ1-2): EAGVTQFPSHSVIEKGQTVTLRCDPISGHDNLYWYRRVMGKEIKFLLHFVKESKQDESGMPNNRFLAERTGGTYSTLKVQPAELEDSGVYFCASSQDEGPIRGYTFGSGTRLTVV.